This T cell receptor beta chain was found in a study of T cell responses to AZD1222 COVID-19 vaccine. Study outcomes and limitations: The span of vaccine-associated CD4 TCRs extended across spike, with dominance at 160-218 and 743-854. An increase in Spike-specific TCR breadth and depth was observed after two AZD1222 doses. Reports indicate that nearly half of spike-specific TCRs are directed at unmutated variant regions.

This clone was seen a single time. Its antigen is as yet unknown. Data came from immunoSEQ multiplex PCR; TCRdb stores just in-frame clones and leaves some out. The table shows just under 85,000 clones, with approximately 87% occurring only once. With 0 bases removed from V and 5 bases from J, the gap between germline ends came to 5 bases. Germline V CDR1 and CDR2: SGHRS, YFSETQ. The CDR3 is 13 amino acids. Sequences were derived from peripheral blood, sampled on day 0 of AZD1222 vaccination. The V call is TRBV5-1, the J call TRBJ2-2; D uncertain. The TCR originated in an adult in good health. The CDR3 reads CASSLDLTGELFF. The CDR3 DNA is TGCGCCAGCAGCTTGGACTTGACCGGGGAGCTGTTTTTT.